Listed below are T cell receptor beta chains from one sample, sequenced in a study of cytomegalovirus exposure and HLA in healthy donors. Assay: immunoSEQ multiplex PCR; the TCRdb copy retains only in-frame clones and omits some. The sample includes about 130,000 clones, 85% to 90% of them seen just once. Sequencing was performed on PBMCs. The receptors here all came from a woman in her twenties or thirties in good health and CMV-seronegative. CDR3s include the opening cysteine and the closing phenylalanine or tryptophan. Each record gives: D gene, J gene, V gene, clone size, CDR3 protein, CDR3 DNA. A D gene is named only where the DNA matches it firmly. Only part of the rows carry a size: once, few, many, or a class if the clone is expanded.

d_call: NA; j_call: TRBJ2-7; v_call: TRBV27; clone_size: NA; cdr3_aa: CASSSHRTGSYEQYF; cdr3_nt: TGTGCCAGCAGCAGTCACCGGACGGGGTCCTACGAGCAGTACTTC
d_call: TRBD2; j_call: TRBJ2-7; v_call: TRBV7-2; clone_size: NA; cdr3_aa: CASSLTGGTYEQYF; cdr3_nt: TGTGCCAGCAGCTTAACGGGAGGGACCTACGAGCAGTACTTC
d_call: NA; j_call: TRBJ2-1; v_call: TRBV27; clone_size: NA; cdr3_aa: CASSFNNEQFF; cdr3_nt: TGTGCCAGCAGTTTCAACAATGAGCAGTTCTTC
d_call: TRBD2; j_call: TRBJ2-7; v_call: TRBV27; clone_size: NA; cdr3_aa: CASRAVAGGSYEQYF; cdr3_nt: TGTGCCAGCAGGGCCGTAGCGGGGGGCTCCTACGAGCAGTACTTC
d_call: NA; j_call: TRBJ1-4; v_call: TRBV1; clone_size: NA; cdr3_aa: CTSSLIPGQGPTNEKLFF; cdr3_nt: TGCACCAGCAGCCTCATACCGGGACAGGGACCAACTAATGAAAAACTGTTTTTT
d_call: TRBD2; j_call: TRBJ2-1; v_call: TRBV7-3; clone_size: NA; cdr3_aa: CASSLGLAEYNEQFF; cdr3_nt: TGTGCCAGCAGCTTAGGACTAGCCGAATACAATGAGCAGTTCTTC
d_call: NA; j_call: TRBJ2-7; v_call: TRBV2; clone_size: NA; cdr3_aa: CASTFDSYTFYEQYF; cdr3_nt: TGTGCCAGCACCTTCGACTCCTACACCTTTTACGAGCAGTACTTC
d_call: NA; j_call: TRBJ2-3; v_call: TRBV5-4; clone_size: NA; cdr3_aa: CASSTGLTDTQYF; cdr3_nt: TGTGCCAGCAGCACGGGACTCACAGATACGCAGTATTTT
d_call: NA; j_call: TRBJ1-1; v_call: TRBV19; clone_size: NA; cdr3_aa: CASSIASRGKGEAFF; cdr3_nt: TGTGCCAGTAGTATAGCTTCTCGGGGGAAAGGTGAAGCTTTCTTT
d_call: TRBD2; j_call: TRBJ2-5; v_call: TRBV28; clone_size: NA; cdr3_aa: CASSFILTPGLAGAALQETQYF; cdr3_nt: TGTGCCAGCAGTTTCATCCTTACTCCGGGACTAGCGGGGGCCGCCTTACAAGAGACCCAGTACTTC
d_call: TRBD2; j_call: TRBJ2-7; v_call: TRBV4-3; clone_size: NA; cdr3_aa: CASSQALAGVYEQYF; cdr3_nt: TGCGCCAGCAGCCAGGCCCTAGCGGGAGTCTACGAGCAGTACTTC
d_call: TRBD1; j_call: TRBJ1-5; v_call: TRBV19; clone_size: NA; cdr3_aa: CASSPRDSNQPQHF; cdr3_nt: TGTGCCAGTAGTCCTCGGGACAGTAATCAGCCCCAGCATTTT
d_call: NA; j_call: TRBJ2-7; v_call: TRBV28; clone_size: NA; cdr3_aa: CASSLTIRVYEQYF; cdr3_nt: TGTGCCAGCAGTTTAACGATCAGGGTATACGAGCAGTACTTC
d_call: NA; j_call: TRBJ1-1; v_call: TRBV11-2; clone_size: NA; cdr3_aa: CASSFRRDTEAFF; cdr3_nt: TGTGCCAGCAGCTTCAGACGGGACACTGAAGCTTTCTTT
d_call: TRBD1; j_call: TRBJ1-1; v_call: TRBV7-9; clone_size: NA; cdr3_aa: CASSLGTVNTEAFF; cdr3_nt: TGTGCCAGCAGCCTCGGGACAGTAAACACTGAAGCTTTCTTT
d_call: TRBD2; j_call: TRBJ2-5; v_call: TRBV15; clone_size: NA; cdr3_aa: CATSRDKIGGGTQYF; cdr3_nt: TGTGCCACCAGCAGAGATAAGATTGGGGGGGGGACCCAGTACTTC
d_call: NA; j_call: TRBJ2-3; v_call: TRBV28; clone_size: NA; cdr3_aa: CASSQRGGVVDTQYF; cdr3_nt: TGTGCCAGCAGTCAACGTGGAGGGGTGGTAGATACGCAGTATTTT
d_call: TRBD2; j_call: TRBJ2-3; v_call: TRBV9; clone_size: NA; cdr3_aa: CASSVAGGGADTQYF; cdr3_nt: TGTGCCAGCAGCGTAGCAGGCGGGGGGGCAGATACGCAGTATTTT
d_call: NA; j_call: TRBJ2-7; v_call: TRBV19; clone_size: NA; cdr3_aa: CASSHQGSYYEQYF; cdr3_nt: TGTGCCAGTAGTCATCAGGGATCCTACTACGAGCAGTACTTC
d_call: NA; j_call: TRBJ2-1; v_call: TRBV9; clone_size: NA; cdr3_aa: CASSVDFSTKYNEQFF; cdr3_nt: TGTGCCAGCAGCGTAGATTTCTCGACTAAGTACAATGAGCAGTTCTTC
d_call: NA; j_call: TRBJ1-2; v_call: TRBV19; clone_size: NA; cdr3_aa: CASTPRNGGRGYTF; cdr3_nt: TGTGCCAGTACCCCTCGAAACGGGGGGCGAGGCTACACCTTC
d_call: TRBD1; j_call: TRBJ2-7; v_call: TRBV6-5; clone_size: NA; cdr3_aa: CASSYYTGGTNEQYF; cdr3_nt: TGTGCCAGCAGTTACTATACAGGGGGAACGAACGAGCAGTACTTC
d_call: TRBD1; j_call: TRBJ1-2; v_call: TRBV27; clone_size: NA; cdr3_aa: CASSLSGQAVYGYTF; cdr3_nt: TGTGCCAGCAGTTTATCGGGACAGGCGGTCTATGGCTACACCTTC
d_call: TRBD2; j_call: TRBJ2-7; v_call: TRBV28; clone_size: NA; cdr3_aa: CASSSPASGGSYEQYF; cdr3_nt: TGTGCCAGCAGTTCCCCGGCTAGCGGGGGTTCCTACGAGCAGTACTTC
d_call: NA; j_call: TRBJ1-2; v_call: TRBV5-6; clone_size: NA; cdr3_aa: CASKDKRNYGYTF; cdr3_nt: TGTGCCAGCAAGGACAAGAGGAACTATGGCTACACCTTC
d_call: NA; j_call: TRBJ2-7; v_call: TRBV2; clone_size: NA; cdr3_aa: CASSSQAYEQYF; cdr3_nt: TGTGCCAGCAGCTCTCAAGCCTACGAGCAGTACTTC
d_call: TRBD1; j_call: TRBJ2-5; v_call: TRBV28; clone_size: NA; cdr3_aa: CASIGRGLILGETQYF; cdr3_nt: TGTGCCAGCATTGGCAGGGGGTTAATTTTGGGAGAGACCCAGTACTTC
d_call: TRBD2; j_call: TRBJ2-5; v_call: TRBV7-3; clone_size: NA; cdr3_aa: CASSLGGGQETQYF; cdr3_nt: TGTGCCAGCAGCTTAGGCGGGGGGCAAGAGACCCAGTACTTC
d_call: NA; j_call: TRBJ2-1; v_call: TRBV19; clone_size: NA; cdr3_aa: CASSISLSSYNEQFF; cdr3_nt: TGTGCCAGTAGTATAAGCCTGAGCTCCTACAATGAGCAGTTCTTC
d_call: NA; j_call: TRBJ1-2; v_call: TRBV19; clone_size: NA; cdr3_aa: CASSTDGKNYGYTF; cdr3_nt: TGTGCCAGTAGTACCGACGGGAAAAACTATGGCTACACCTTC
d_call: NA; j_call: TRBJ2-6; v_call: TRBV28; clone_size: NA; cdr3_aa: CASSFGGTGANVLTF; cdr3_nt: TGTGCCAGCAGTTTTGGAGGGACTGGGGCCAACGTCCTGACTTTC
d_call: NA; j_call: TRBJ1-6; v_call: TRBV7-9; clone_size: NA; cdr3_aa: CASSPGSPLHF; cdr3_nt: TGTGCCAGCAGCCCCGGTTCACCCCTCCACTTT
d_call: TRBD2; j_call: TRBJ2-3; v_call: TRBV6-5; clone_size: NA; cdr3_aa: CASQLAGVKNTQYF; cdr3_nt: TGTGCCAGCCAACTAGCGGGAGTGAAAAATACGCAGTATTTT
d_call: NA; j_call: TRBJ2-1; v_call: TRBV9; clone_size: NA; cdr3_aa: CASSAGGGDFTYNEQFF; cdr3_nt: TGTGCCAGCAGCGCTGGAGGGGGGGACTTCACCTACAATGAGCAGTTCTTC
d_call: TRBD2; j_call: TRBJ2-1; v_call: TRBV29-1; clone_size: NA; cdr3_aa: CSSDFAGGRYEQFF; cdr3_nt: TGCAGCTCCGACTTCGCGGGAGGGCGTTATGAGCAGTTCTTC
d_call: TRBD2; j_call: TRBJ2-1; v_call: TRBV5-1; clone_size: NA; cdr3_aa: CASSATGTSYNEQFF; cdr3_nt: TGCGCCAGCAGCGCAACCGGGACTAGCTACAATGAGCAGTTCTTC
d_call: TRBD2; j_call: TRBJ2-1; v_call: TRBV19; clone_size: NA; cdr3_aa: CASSIMGGITGKQFF; cdr3_nt: TGTGCCAGTAGTATCATGGGGGGGATTACGGGGAAGCAGTTCTTC
d_call: NA; j_call: TRBJ1-1; v_call: TRBV7-9; clone_size: few; cdr3_aa: CASSLEAGVDAFF; cdr3_nt: TGTGCCAGCAGCTTAGAGGCGGGGGTGGATGCTTTCTTT
d_call: TRBD2; j_call: TRBJ2-4; v_call: TRBV30; clone_size: once; cdr3_aa: CAIRLAGSQNIQYF; cdr3_nt: TGTGCGATTAGACTAGCGGGGAGCCAAAACATTCAGTACTTC
d_call: NA; j_call: TRBJ1-1; v_call: TRBV5-4; clone_size: many; cdr3_aa: CASSLRVAGLDTEAFF; cdr3_nt: TGTGCCAGCAGCTTGCGGGTTGCGGGGTTGGACACTGAAGCTTTCTTT
d_call: NA; j_call: TRBJ1-2; v_call: TRBV6-1; clone_size: NA; cdr3_aa: CASSEQGSRYGYTF; cdr3_nt: TGTGCCAGCAGTGAACAGGGGAGCCGCTATGGCTACACCTTC
d_call: NA; j_call: TRBJ1-1; v_call: TRBV19; clone_size: NA; cdr3_aa: CASSIFGGDTEAFF; cdr3_nt: TGTGCCAGTAGTATCTTTGGGGGGGACACTGAAGCTTTCTTT
d_call: NA; j_call: TRBJ1-1; v_call: TRBV29-1; clone_size: NA; cdr3_aa: CSAADTGIGAFF; cdr3_nt: TGCAGCGCTGCAGACACCGGGATAGGTGCTTTCTTT
d_call: NA; j_call: TRBJ2-5; v_call: TRBV13; clone_size: NA; cdr3_aa: CASSLWGAGGQETQYF; cdr3_nt: TGTGCCAGCAGCTTATGGGGGGCAGGGGGCCAAGAGACCCAGTACTTC
d_call: TRBD1; j_call: TRBJ1-1; v_call: TRBV19; clone_size: NA; cdr3_aa: CASTWQGDTEAFF; cdr3_nt: TGTGCCAGTACTTGGCAGGGGGACACTGAAGCTTTCTTT
d_call: TRBD2; j_call: TRBJ2-7; v_call: TRBV13; clone_size: once; cdr3_aa: CASSLSSGGYEQYF; cdr3_nt: TGTGCCAGCAGCTTGTCCAGCGGGGGGTACGAGCAGTACTTC
d_call: NA; j_call: TRBJ2-2; v_call: TRBV10-3; clone_size: NA; cdr3_aa: CAISEYRTANTGELFF; cdr3_nt: TGTGCCATCAGTGAGTACAGGACCGCGAACACCGGGGAGCTGTTTTTT
d_call: NA; j_call: TRBJ1-6; v_call: TRBV5-4; clone_size: NA; cdr3_aa: CASSLGGPTRGNSPLHF; cdr3_nt: TGTGCCAGCAGCTTGGGCGGGCCGACCAGGGGTAACTCACCCCTCCACTTT
d_call: NA; j_call: TRBJ1-1; v_call: TRBV30; clone_size: NA; cdr3_aa: CAWSGGYTEAFF; cdr3_nt: TGTGCCTGGAGTGGAGGATACACTGAAGCTTTCTTT
d_call: NA; j_call: TRBJ2-1; v_call: TRBV27; clone_size: NA; cdr3_aa: CASSLVTQGSYNEQFF; cdr3_nt: TGTGCCAGCAGTTTAGTGACGCAGGGCTCCTACAATGAGCAGTTCTTC
d_call: NA; j_call: TRBJ2-4; v_call: TRBV6-1; clone_size: NA; cdr3_aa: CASSEAGIQNIQYF; cdr3_nt: TGTGCCAGCAGTGAGGCGGGAATACAAAACATTCAGTACTTC